The TCR beta chain under discussion was sequenced for a study of CD8 T cell repertoires and HIV-1 epitope variants. Study-wide background: T cells were stimulated with Twenty-five Gag and Nef peptides separately. Tested: three Gag epitope families, Nef HW9 and YT9. Control wells had CMV/EBV/flu peptides, negative Ebola AY9, or no peptide.

Sequencing used immunoSEQ multiplex PCR; TCRdb keeps in-frame clones, though not all of them. Of several thousand clones listed, 60% to 75% are singletons. Trimming removed 6 bases from V and 2 bases from J, with 20 bases in between. This CDR3 has 16 residues. Germline V gene sequence: CDR1 WSHSY, CDR2 SAAADI. As to this clone: Its antigen is unidentified.

This clonotype originated in a male donor with HIV. The sample was cultured CD8+ T cells derived from PBMCs. This sequence joins TRBV10-2 and TRBJ2-7; possible D gene TRBD2, 6 bases. CDR3 nucleotides: TGCGCCAGCAGGGGGGGATGGGGCAAGGGTACCTACGAGCAGTACTTC. Residues: CASRGGWGKGTYEQYF.